Shown below are 22 T cell receptor beta chains from a single sample sequenced in a study of Ad26.COV2.S vaccination and SARS-CoV-2 variants. Noted treatment: roughly 18 received Ad26.COV2.S at low or high dose, single or two shots; roughly five received placebo; per-sample allocation not given. Samples came from day 63 after the first vaccine or placebo injection. The assay was immunoSEQ multiplex PCR, and TCRdb's table has in-frame clones only and misses some. The top ten hold about 3.4% of the sample, which has about 350,000 clones, over 75% seen once. Sequenced material: peripheral blood, taken in a trial of Ad26.COV2.S vaccine versus placebo. The receptors derive from a person aged 18 to 59 who received the Ad26.COV2.S COVID-19 vaccine or a placebo.

V is TRBV7-3 and J is TRBJ2-6; 7 bases agree with TRBD1. In germline, CDR1 is SGHTA, CDR2 FQGTGA. V trimming: 5 bases; J trimming: 0 bases; junction bases outside the gene matches: 10. The CDR3 runs to 18 residues. The CDR3 DNA is TGTGCCAGCAGCCCCGAGACAGGGTTTTACTCTGGGGCCAACGTCCTGACTTTC. Encoded protein: CASSPETGFYSGANVLTF.

Only a few counts were recorded for this clone. J is TRBJ1-4 and V is TRBV30; 9 bases are a match to TRBD1. Germline V lookup: CDR1 GTSNPN, CDR2 SVGIG (reference sequence). The trim removed 4 bases at V and 8 bases at J, leaving 8 bases unmatched. The CDR3 totals 14 residues. The CDR3 protein is CAWNPGGQGEKLFF. The CDR3 DNA follows: TGTGCCTGGAACCCAGGGGGACAGGGAGAAAAACTGTTTTTT. Full variable domain (remainder filled in from reference TRBV30 and TRBJ1-4): SQTIHQWPATLVQPVGSPLSLECTVEGTSNPNLYWYRQAAGRGLQLLFYSVGIGQISSEVPQNLSASRPQDRQFILSSKKLLLSDSGFYLCAWNPGGQGEKLFFGSGTQLSVL.

The genes are TRBV9 and TRBJ1-1; no clear D. The germline V gene has CDR1 SGDLS and CDR2 YYNGEE. The CDR3 is made up of 13 amino acids. V was cut by 4 bases and J by 1 base, with 8 bases left in between. Here the CDR3 DNA reads TGTGCCAGCAGCCCCCAGGAGAACACTGAAGCTTTCTTT. This codes for CASSPQENTEAFF.

The CDR3 DNA follows: TGTGCCAGCTCACCACCAGGGGGACACATCTCTGGGGCCAACGTCCTGACTTTC. This translates into CASSPPGGHISGANVLTF. This chain connects TRBV18 to TRBJ2-6, with D possibly matching TRBD1 (6 bases). The V end was cut by 0 bases, the J end by 0 bases, with 12 bases between. Germline CDR1 KGHSH, CDR2 LQKENI. This CDR3 region has 18 residues.

The chain uses TRBV14 and TRBJ2-7, with D possibly matching TRBD2 (5 bases). This CDR3 has 12 residues. V lost 4 bases and J lost 7, with 11 bases in between. Germline values: CDR1 SGHDN, CDR2 FVKESK. Here the CDR3 reads CASSRSPGEQYF. The CDR3 bases are TGTGCCAGCAGCCGCAGTCCGGGGGAGCAGTACTTC.

The V gene is TRBV5-6, the J gene TRBJ1-1; maybe TRBD1 (6 bases). The V gene lost 0 bases and the J gene lost 7 bases, with 7 bases spanning the gap. The CDR3 runs to 12 residues. Germline assignment: CDR1 SGHDT and CDR2 YYEEEE. The CDR3 nucleotides read TGTGCCAGCAGCTTGGCCAGGGGTGAAGCTTTCTTT. Amino acids: CASSLARGEAFF.

This chain uses TRBV3-1 (or the pseudogene TRBV3-2) with TRBJ1-1; 8 nucleotides line up with TRBD1. There are 13 residues in the CDR3. The germline CDR1 and CDR2 sequences are LGHDT and YNNKEL (reference sequence). With 6 bases clipped from V and 7 bases from J, the junction kept 7 bases outside the gene matches. The CDR3 region has the DNA TGTGCCAGCAGACAACAGGGGGATGGTGAAGCTTTCTTT. It specifies CASRQQGDGEAFF.

This clone has a single count. The chain links TRBV9 to TRBJ2-1; D is perhaps TRBD1 or TRBD2 (5 bases each). The length of the CDR3 is 13 residues. Germline CDR1 is SGDLS and CDR2 is YYNGEE. Trimming cost V 0 bases and J 5 bases, with 6 bases left between them. This CDR3 is CASSVVGDNEQFF. CDR3 in DNA: TGTGCCAGCAGCGTAGTGGGGGACAATGAGCAGTTCTTC.

The rearrangement links TRBV5-1 to TRBJ1-6; possibly TRBD1 for D (5 bases). The CDR3 runs 15 residues. CDR1 is SGHRS, CDR2 YFSETQ, per germline. Trimming pared 0 bases from V and 9 bases from J, leaving 13 bases between. CDR3 nucleotides: TGCGCCAGCAGCTTGGATTCAGGGAGAGGTTCACCCCTCCACTTT. Encoded protein: CASSLDSGRGSPLHF. The variable domain in full, with the rest retrieved from reference TRBV5-1 and TRBJ1-6, is KAGVTQTPRYLIKTRGQQVTLSCSPISGHRSVSWYQQTPGQGLQFLFEYFSETQRNKGNFPGRFSGRQFSNSRSEMNVSTLELGDSALYLCASSLDSGRGSPLHFGNGTRLTVT.

The V gene is TRBV4-3, the J gene TRBJ2-3; D is unclear. This CDR3 is built from 14 residues. V shed 2 bases and J shed 4 bases, with 10 bases lying between them. Per germline, CDR1 LGHNA and CDR2 YSLEER. The CDR3: CASSQLTDPDTQYF. The CDR3 coding sequence is TGCGCCAGCAGCCAACTTACCGATCCAGATACGCAGTATTTT.

This sequence joins TRBV10-3 and TRBJ2-5; D gene ambiguous. The CDR3 totals 14 residues. Trimming shortened V by 0 bases and J by 3 bases, and 8 bases separated the two germline ends. Germline lookup yields CDR1 ENHRY and CDR2 SYGVKD. The CDR3 region is CAISESNGEETQYF. The CDR3 nucleotides read TGTGCCATCAGTGAGTCGAATGGAGAAGAGACCCAGTACTTC.

The chain employs TRBV6-5 and TRBJ1-5, with 10 bases matching TRBD1. There are 15 residues in the CDR3. The V and J ends lost 6 bases and 9 bases, in that order; junction bases with no gene match: 11. CDR1 MNHEY and CDR2 SVGAGI come from the germline V gene. The CDR3: CASRGTGESASPQHF. CDR3 sequence (DNA): TGTGCCAGCAGGGGGACAGGGGAATCCGCATCGCCCCAGCATTTT.

The CDR3 loop reads CASSQEGRKAFF. As DNA, the CDR3 is TGCGCCAGCAGCCAAGAGGGCAGAAAAGCTTTCTTT. This chain connects TRBV5-1 to TRBJ1-1; D is undetermined. V shed 4 bases and J shed 9 bases, with 13 bases lying between them. Per the germline V gene, CDR1 is SGHRS and CDR2 is YFSETQ. The CDR3 has 12 amino acids.

This chain uses TRBV27 with TRBJ2-3, with TRBD2 matching over 9 bases. CDR3 length: 14 residues. CDR1 MNHEY and CDR2 SMNVEV come from the germline V gene (reference sequence). V shed 6 bases, J shed 3 bases, and the junction held 4 bases outside the gene matches. CDR3 amino acids: CASRGLAYTDTQYF. The CDR3 DNA reads as TGTGCCAGCAGAGGACTAGCGTATACAGATACGCAGTATTTT.

The V gene is TRBV19, the J gene TRBJ1-2, with 8 positions matching TRBD1. This CDR3 comprises 15 residues. Looked up from germline, CDR1 is LNHDA and CDR2 is SQIVND (reference sequence). J was trimmed by 4 bases and V by 5 bases; bases with no gene match: 9. This CDR3 is CASSLRTGQGYGYTF. The DNA of the CDR3 is TGTGCCAGTAGTTTACGGACAGGGCAGGGCTATGGCTACACCTTC.

The chain combines TRBV6-5 with TRBJ2-6; no clear D gene. CDR3 length equals 14 residues. Trimming shortened V by 11 bases and J by 0 bases, and 11 bases separated the two germline ends. Germline CDR1 MNHEY, CDR2 SVGAGI. The CDR3 is CASFGYSGANVLTF. CDR3 in DNA: TGTGCCTCTTTTGGATACTCTGGGGCCAACGTCCTGACTTTC.

The gene calls are TRBV30 and TRBJ1-2; possibly TRBD1 for D (6 bases). The germline CDR1 and CDR2 sequences are GTSNPN and SVGIG (reference sequence). The CDR3 sequence is 13 residues long. V lost 4 bases, J lost 4 bases, and 13 bases lay in between. The CDR3: CAWNRGQFYGYTF. The CDR3 DNA reads TGTGCCTGGAACCGCGGACAGTTCTATGGCTACACCTTC.

The J gene is TRBJ1-6, the V gene TRBV5-1; D possibly corresponds to TRBD1 (6 bases). The CDR3 runs to 15 residues. V was shortened by 2 bases and J by 10 bases, with 16 bases between the two germline ends. Per germline, CDR1 SGHRS and CDR2 YFSETQ. DNA of the CDR3: TGCGCCAGCAGCTTATTTAGGGGGGTAGAGTCACCCCTCCACTTT. Translating gives CASSLFRGVESPLHF.

V gene TRBV16 combines with J gene TRBJ1-6; TRBD1 is a possible D gene (5 bases). The length of the CDR3 is 14 residues. Germline CDR1 KGHSY, CDR2 FQNENV. V was shortened by 5 bases and J by 11 bases, with 16 bases between the two germline ends. The CDR3 spells CASSFGQEVAPLHF. The DNA of the CDR3 is TGTGCCAGCAGCTTCGGACAAGAGGTTGCACCCCTCCACTTT.

The chain carries TRBV7-9 and TRBJ1-1; perhaps TRBD1 as D (6 bases). The CDR3 totals 15 residues. The germline gives CDR1 SEHNR, CDR2 FQNEAQ (reference sequence). Between the trimmed V and J ends, which lost 1 base and 4 bases, there was a span of 13 bases. DNA for the CDR3: TGTGCCAGCAGCTTAGTCAGGGGCCAGGGCACTGAAGCTTTCTTT. Translating it yields CASSLVRGQGTEAFF.

Notes on this clone: This sample includes further DNA sequences coding for the same CDR3. The rearrangement joins TRBV6-1 to TRBJ2-5; D uncertain. Germline lookup yields CDR1 MNHNS and CDR2 SASEGT. V lost 3 bases and J 4 bases, leaving 6 bases between the germline ends. The CDR3 runs 12 residues. The CDR3 DNA reads TGTGCCAGCAGTGAGGTGGGAGAGACCCAGTACTTC. Translation gives CASSEVGETQYF.

The chain joins TRBV7-2 to TRBJ1-3, with D unclear. The CDR3 consists of 16 residues. V dropped 4 bases and J dropped 0 bases, with 13 bases sitting between them. Germline V gene lookup returns CDR1 SGHTA and CDR2 FQGNSA. The CDR3 here is CASSYRASLSGNTIYF. The DNA of the CDR3 is TGTGCCAGCAGCTACCGGGCCTCTCTCTCTGGAAACACCATATATTTT.